Given below is one T cell receptor (beta chain) in context. Its antigen is currently unknown. These data are taken from a study of Graves' ophthalmopathy and Graves' hyperthyroidism. The overall study: Researchers classed hyperthyroidism as stable given no ophthalmopathy within 18 months of follow-up. Study conclusions and caveats: Blood also contained most of the expanded thyroid clonotypes above 0.001 frequency.

Other autoimmune diseases, uncontrolled infections, pregnancy and lactation each led to patient exclusion. Clinical symptoms, serum thyroxine, TRAb, thyroid ultrasound and orbital computed tomography determined diagnosis. V lost 8 bases and J 10 bases, leaving 9 bases between the germline ends. Germline V gives CDR1 SEHNR, CDR2 FQNEAQ (reference sequence). CDR3 length: 10 amino acids. Amplification targeted the TCR beta CDR3 regions, with RNA transcripts as the source material. First-round RT-PCR used HTBI primers; second-round multiplex PCR followed. TCRdb ran MiXCR on the multiplex PCR reads and lists one entry per CDR3 protein. This table has about 500,000 distinct CDR3 sequences, 35% to 45% appearing once.

The source is an adult man with Graves' hyperthyroidism. This chain links TRBV7-9 with TRBJ2-1, with a possible D match to TRBD1 (6 bases). Sequenced input: peripheral blood or thyroid tissue (not recorded which). The CDR3 spells CASVGTEQFF. The CDR3 DNA follows: TGTGCCAGCGTGGGGACAGAGCAGTTCTTC.